The clone carrying this T cell receptor (beta chain) came up many times. Its antigen remains unknown. Per germline, CDR1 MNHEY and CDR2 SVGAGI. The CDR3 totals 13 residues. The V end was cut by 2 bases, the J end by 9 bases, with 10 bases between. The sample comes from a study of early T cells in non-severe SARS-CoV-2 infection. About the study: Alpha and beta chains were unpaired, from unsorted whole-blood bulk RNA. Whole-study findings and limits: Private and CD4 specificities were missed by VDJdb matching, which favored anti-spike CD8 responses.

The protocol attached unique molecular identifiers to individual cDNA molecules. TCRdb fed the 5' RACE reads into MiXCR, producing one record per CDR3 protein. The table has tens of thousands of distinct CDR3 sequences, about 4.4% seen once. This TCR was sampled from an adult who was a healthcare worker with PCR-confirmed SARS-CoV-2 infection or an uninfected control (not recorded which). The specimen was whole blood. The chain joins TRBV6-5 to TRBJ2-2, with D uncertain. For the CDR3, the DNA is TGTGCCAGCAGTTACGATTGGGCCAGGGAGCTGTTTTTT. This encodes CASSYDWARELFF.